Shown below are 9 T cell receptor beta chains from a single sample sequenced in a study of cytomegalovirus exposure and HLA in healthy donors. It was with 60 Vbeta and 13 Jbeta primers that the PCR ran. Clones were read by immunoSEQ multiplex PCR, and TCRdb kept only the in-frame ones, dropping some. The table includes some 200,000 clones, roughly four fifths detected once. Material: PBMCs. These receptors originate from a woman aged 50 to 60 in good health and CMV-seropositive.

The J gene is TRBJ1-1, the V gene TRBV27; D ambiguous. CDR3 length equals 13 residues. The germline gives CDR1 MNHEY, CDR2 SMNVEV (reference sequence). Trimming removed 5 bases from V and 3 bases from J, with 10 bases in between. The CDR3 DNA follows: TGTGCCAGCAGTCCGCGACAAGACACTGAAGCTTTCTTT. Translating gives CASSPRQDTEAFF.

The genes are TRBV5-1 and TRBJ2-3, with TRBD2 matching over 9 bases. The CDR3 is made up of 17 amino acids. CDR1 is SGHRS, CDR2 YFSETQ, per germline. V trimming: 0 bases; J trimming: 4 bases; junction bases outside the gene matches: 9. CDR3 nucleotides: TGCGCCAGCAGCTTGGTCGGTAGCGGGGGAGTGGCAGATACGCAGTATTTT. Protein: CASSLVGSGGVADTQYF.

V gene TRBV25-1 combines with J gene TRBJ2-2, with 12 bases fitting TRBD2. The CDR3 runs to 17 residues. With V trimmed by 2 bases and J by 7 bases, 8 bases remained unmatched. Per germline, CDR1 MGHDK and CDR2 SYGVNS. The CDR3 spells CASSEILAGGQDGELFF. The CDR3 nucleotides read TGTGCCAGCAGTGAAATTCTAGCGGGAGGGCAGGACGGGGAGCTGTTTTTT.

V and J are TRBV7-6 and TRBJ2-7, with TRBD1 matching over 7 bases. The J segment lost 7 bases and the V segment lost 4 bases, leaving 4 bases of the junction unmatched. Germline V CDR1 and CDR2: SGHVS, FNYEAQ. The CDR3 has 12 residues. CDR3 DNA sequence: TGTGCCAGCAGCTACAGGGGAAAAGAGCAGTACTTC. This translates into CASSYRGKEQYF.

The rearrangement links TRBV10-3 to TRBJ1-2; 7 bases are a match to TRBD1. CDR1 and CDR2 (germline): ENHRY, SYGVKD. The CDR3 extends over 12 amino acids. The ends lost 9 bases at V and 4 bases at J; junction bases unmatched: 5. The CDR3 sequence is CAIAGTVYGYTF. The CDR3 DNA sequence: TGTGCCATAGCCGGGACAGTCTATGGCTACACCTTC.

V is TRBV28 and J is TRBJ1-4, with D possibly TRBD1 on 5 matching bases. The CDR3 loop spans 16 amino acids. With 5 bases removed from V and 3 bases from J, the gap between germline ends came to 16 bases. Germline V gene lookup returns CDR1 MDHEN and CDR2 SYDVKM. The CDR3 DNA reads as TGTGCCAGCAGTCCTCCTCAGGGTACGGCTAATGAAAAACTGTTTTTT. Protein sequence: CASSPPQGTANEKLFF.

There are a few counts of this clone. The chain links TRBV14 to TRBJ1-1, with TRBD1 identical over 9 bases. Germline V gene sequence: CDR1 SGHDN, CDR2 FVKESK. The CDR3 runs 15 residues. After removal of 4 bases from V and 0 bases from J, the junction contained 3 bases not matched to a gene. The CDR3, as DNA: TGTGCCAGCAGCCGAGACAGGGGGATGAACACTGAAGCTTTCTTT. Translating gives CASSRDRGMNTEAFF.

CDR3 region: CASSISVGSKGGSGNTIYF. The CDR3 region has the DNA TGTGCCAGTAGTATTTCGGTCGGCTCAAAGGGAGGGTCTGGAAACACCATATATTTT. The V and J genes are TRBV19 and TRBJ1-3; no clear D gene. This CDR3 has 19 amino acids. CDR1 LNHDA and CDR2 SQIVND come from the germline V gene (reference sequence). The ends were cut back, 3 bases at V and 1 base at J, with 22 bases in the middle.

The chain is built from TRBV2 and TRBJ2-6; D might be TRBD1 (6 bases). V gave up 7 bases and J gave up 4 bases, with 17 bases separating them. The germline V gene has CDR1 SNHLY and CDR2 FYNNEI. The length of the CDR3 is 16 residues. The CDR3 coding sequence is TGTGCCAGCACCTTTGGATGGGGGCTAGGGGCCAACGTCCTGACTTTC. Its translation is CASTFGWGLGANVLTF.